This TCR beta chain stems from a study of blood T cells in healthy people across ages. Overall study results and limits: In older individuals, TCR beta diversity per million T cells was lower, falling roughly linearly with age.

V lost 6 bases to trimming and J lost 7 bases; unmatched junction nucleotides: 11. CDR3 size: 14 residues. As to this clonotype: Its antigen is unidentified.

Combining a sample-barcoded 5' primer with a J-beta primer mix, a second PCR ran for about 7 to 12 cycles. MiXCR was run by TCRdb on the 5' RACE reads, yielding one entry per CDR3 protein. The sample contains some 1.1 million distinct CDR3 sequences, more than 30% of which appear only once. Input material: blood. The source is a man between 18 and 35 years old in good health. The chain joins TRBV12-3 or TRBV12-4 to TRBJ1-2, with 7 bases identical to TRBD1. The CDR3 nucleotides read TGTGCCAGCAGCCCGACAGGGACCCACCTTGGCTACACCTTC. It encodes CASSPTGTHLGYTF.